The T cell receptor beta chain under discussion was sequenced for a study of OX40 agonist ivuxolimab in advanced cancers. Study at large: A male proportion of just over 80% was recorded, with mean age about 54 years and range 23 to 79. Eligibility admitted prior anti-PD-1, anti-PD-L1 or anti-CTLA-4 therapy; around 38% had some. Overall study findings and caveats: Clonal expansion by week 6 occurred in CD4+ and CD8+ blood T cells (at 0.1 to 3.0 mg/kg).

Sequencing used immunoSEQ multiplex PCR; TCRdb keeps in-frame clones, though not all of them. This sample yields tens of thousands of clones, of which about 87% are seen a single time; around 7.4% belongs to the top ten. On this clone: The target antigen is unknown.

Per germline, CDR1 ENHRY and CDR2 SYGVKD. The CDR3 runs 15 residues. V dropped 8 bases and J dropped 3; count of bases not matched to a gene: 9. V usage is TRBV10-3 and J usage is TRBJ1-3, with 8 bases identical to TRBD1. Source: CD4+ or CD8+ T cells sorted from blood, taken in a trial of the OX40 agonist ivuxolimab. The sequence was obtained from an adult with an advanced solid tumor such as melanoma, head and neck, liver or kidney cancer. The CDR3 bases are TGTGCCATCTCCGACCAGGGGGCCAGTGGAAACACCATATATTTT. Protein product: CAISDQGASGNTIYF.